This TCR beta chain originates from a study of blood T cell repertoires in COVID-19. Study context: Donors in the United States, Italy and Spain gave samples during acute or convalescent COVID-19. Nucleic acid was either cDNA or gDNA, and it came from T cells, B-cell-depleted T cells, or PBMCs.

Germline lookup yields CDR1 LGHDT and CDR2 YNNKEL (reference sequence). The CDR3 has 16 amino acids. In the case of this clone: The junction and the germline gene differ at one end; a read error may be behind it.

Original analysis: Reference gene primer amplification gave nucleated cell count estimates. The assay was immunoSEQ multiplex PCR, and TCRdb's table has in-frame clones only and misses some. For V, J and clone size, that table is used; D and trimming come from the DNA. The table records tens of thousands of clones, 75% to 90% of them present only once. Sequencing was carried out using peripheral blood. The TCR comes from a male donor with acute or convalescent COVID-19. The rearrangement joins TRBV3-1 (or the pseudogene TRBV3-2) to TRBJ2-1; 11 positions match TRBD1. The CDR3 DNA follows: TGTGCCAGCAGCAGTTACGGGACAGGGGGGTTTTATGAACAGTTCTTC. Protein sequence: CASSSYGTGGFYEQFF.